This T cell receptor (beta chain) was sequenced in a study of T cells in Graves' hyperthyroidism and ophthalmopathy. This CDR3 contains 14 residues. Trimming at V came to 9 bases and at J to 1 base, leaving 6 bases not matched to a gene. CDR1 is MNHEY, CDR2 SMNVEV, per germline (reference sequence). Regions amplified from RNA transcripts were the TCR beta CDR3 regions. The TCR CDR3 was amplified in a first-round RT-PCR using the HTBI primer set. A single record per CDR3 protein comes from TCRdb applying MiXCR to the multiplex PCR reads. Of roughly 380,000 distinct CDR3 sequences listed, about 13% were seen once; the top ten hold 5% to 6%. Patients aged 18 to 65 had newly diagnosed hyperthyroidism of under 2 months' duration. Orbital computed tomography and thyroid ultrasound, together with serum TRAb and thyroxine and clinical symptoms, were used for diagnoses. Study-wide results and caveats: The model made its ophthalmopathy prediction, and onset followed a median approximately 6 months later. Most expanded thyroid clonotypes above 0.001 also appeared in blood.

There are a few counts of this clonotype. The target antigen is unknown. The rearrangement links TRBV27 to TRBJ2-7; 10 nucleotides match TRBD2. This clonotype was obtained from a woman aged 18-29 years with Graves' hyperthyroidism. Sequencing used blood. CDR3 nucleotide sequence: TGTGCCAGTCAAGCGGGAGGGAGATCCTACGAGCAGTACTTC. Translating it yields CASQAGGRSYEQYF.